This T cell receptor beta chain emerged from a study of early T cells in non-severe SARS-CoV-2 infection. Overall study context: Unsorted whole blood bulk RNA was sequenced, with unpaired chains. Whole-study findings and limits: VDJdb-based matching was biased toward anti-spike CD8 responses and missed private and CD4 specificities.

Per germline, CDR1 SGHTA and CDR2 FQGNSA. The V end lost 2 bases, the J end lost 3 bases, and 8 bases lay between the germline ends. The length of the CDR3 is 13 residues. Separate cDNA molecules each had unique molecular identifiers attached to them. TCRdb reprocessed the 5' RACE reads via MiXCR and lists one record per CDR3 protein. The table records 75,000 to 80,000 distinct CDR3 sequences, over 9% of them present only once. This clonotype was counted ten times or more. The antigen is not known. The chain employs TRBV7-2 and TRBJ2-7; D remains unclear. Sequenced: whole blood. This receptor was taken from an adult who was a healthcare worker with PCR-confirmed SARS-CoV-2 infection or an uninfected control (not recorded which). The CDR3 DNA is TGTGCCAGCAGCTTAAGTGGGATCTACGAGCAGTACTTC. Amino acid sequence: CASSLSGIYEQYF.